The clone carrying this T cell receptor beta chain was observed at least ten times. The data were taken from a study of breast tumors, draining lymph nodes, adjacent tissues. Germline CDR1 is SGHNT and CDR2 is YYREEE (reference sequence). Trimming at V came to 4 bases and at J to 2 bases, leaving 5 bases not matched to a gene. The length of the CDR3 is 15 residues. Breast cancer patients provided tissue from their axillary draining lymph nodes. TCRdb called the multiplex PCR reads again in MiXCR, with one record for every CDR3 protein. The data contain more than 250,000 distinct CDR3 sequences, 30% to 35% of them seen just once; the ten biggest clones take up around 1%.

This receptor was obtained from a female donor with breast cancer. Some clones in this sample may be carry-over from other donors' samples. Sequencing was done on a sample of axillary lymph node tissue. This chain joins TRBV5-4 and TRBJ2-5, with 10 bases that match TRBD1. CDR3 amino acids: CASSVRDRGQETQYF. The CDR3 bases are TGTGCCAGCAGCGTCCGGGACAGGGGACAAGAGACCCAGTACTTC.